The 3 T cell receptor beta chains reported below all come from one sample, sequenced in a study of shared clonotypes between healthy human individuals. Sequencing used immunoSEQ multiplex PCR; TCRdb keeps in-frame clones, though not all of them. The sample carries over a million clones, approximately 76% recorded once. The specimen was memory CD4+ T cells sorted from blood. The subset is: CD45RA-negative fraction. The receptors originated from a man between 18 and 29 years old in good health.

J is TRBJ2-7 and V is TRBV5-4; a weak D match, TRBD2 (6 bases). V was trimmed by 0 bases and J by 0 bases, leaving 13 bases between them. CDR1 and CDR2 from the germline V gene are SGHNT and YYREEE (reference sequence). The CDR3 covers 16 residues. This CDR3 reads CASSLGGAVLSYEQYF. The CDR3 DNA sequence: TGTGCCAGCAGCTTGGGCGGGGCAGTCCTCTCCTACGAGCAGTACTTC.

The V call is TRBV7-9, the J call TRBJ2-3; no reliable D call. Trimming took 3 bases from V and 2 from J, leaving 15 bases between them. The CDR3 contains 16 residues. CDR1 is SEHNR and CDR2 is FQNEAQ in the germline V gene (reference sequence). CDR3 protein: CASSFYARSNTDTQYF. The CDR3 nucleotides are TGTGCCAGCAGCTTTTATGCCAGATCTAACACAGATACGCAGTATTTT.

The chain has TRBV5-6 and TRBJ2-5; weak D call: TRBD1 (6 bases). Germline V gene lookup returns CDR1 SGHDT and CDR2 YYEEEE. CDR3 length: 13 amino acids. The V end lost 3 bases, the J end lost 1 base, and 7 bases lay between the germline ends. The CDR3 spells CASSWGPQETQYF. The CDR3 nucleotides read TGTGCCAGCAGCTGGGGGCCCCAAGAGACCCAGTACTTC. Looking up the rest from reference TRBV5-6 and TRBJ2-5 gives the full variable domain: DAGVTQSPTHLIKTRGQQVTLRCSPKSGHDTVSWYQQALGQGPQFIFQYYEEEERQRGNFPDRFSGHQFPNYSSELNVNALLLGDSALYLCASSWGPQETQYFGPGTRLLVL.